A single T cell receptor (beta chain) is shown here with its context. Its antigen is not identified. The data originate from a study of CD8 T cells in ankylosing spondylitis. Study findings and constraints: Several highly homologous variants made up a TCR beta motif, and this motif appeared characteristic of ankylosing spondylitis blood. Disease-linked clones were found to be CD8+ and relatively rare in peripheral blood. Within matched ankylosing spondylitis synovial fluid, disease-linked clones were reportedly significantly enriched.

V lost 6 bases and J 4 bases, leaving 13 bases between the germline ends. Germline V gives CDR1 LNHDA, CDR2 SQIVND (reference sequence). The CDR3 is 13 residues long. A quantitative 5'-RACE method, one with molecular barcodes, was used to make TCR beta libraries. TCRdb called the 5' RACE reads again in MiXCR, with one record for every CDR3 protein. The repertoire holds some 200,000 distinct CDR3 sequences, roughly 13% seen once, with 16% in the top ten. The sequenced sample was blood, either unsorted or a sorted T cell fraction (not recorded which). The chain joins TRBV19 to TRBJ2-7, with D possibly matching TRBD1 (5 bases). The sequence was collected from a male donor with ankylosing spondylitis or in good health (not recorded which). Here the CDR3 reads CASSNLDTYEQYF. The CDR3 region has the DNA TGTGCCAGTAGCAATCTGGACACGTACGAGCAGTACTTC.